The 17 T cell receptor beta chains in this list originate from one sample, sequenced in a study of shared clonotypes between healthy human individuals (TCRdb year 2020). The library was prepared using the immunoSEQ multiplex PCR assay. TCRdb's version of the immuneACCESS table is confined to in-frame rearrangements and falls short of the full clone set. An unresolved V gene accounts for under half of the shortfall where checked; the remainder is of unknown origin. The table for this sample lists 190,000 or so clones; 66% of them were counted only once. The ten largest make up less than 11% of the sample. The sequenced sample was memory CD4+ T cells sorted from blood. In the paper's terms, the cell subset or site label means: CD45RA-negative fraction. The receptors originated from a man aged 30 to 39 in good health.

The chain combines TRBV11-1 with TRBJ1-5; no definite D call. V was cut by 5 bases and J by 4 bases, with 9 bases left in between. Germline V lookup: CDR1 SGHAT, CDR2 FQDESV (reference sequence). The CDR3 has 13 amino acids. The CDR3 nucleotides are TGTGCCAGCAGCCCCCGCCGTAATCAGCCCCAGCATTTT. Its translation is CASSPRRNQPQHF.

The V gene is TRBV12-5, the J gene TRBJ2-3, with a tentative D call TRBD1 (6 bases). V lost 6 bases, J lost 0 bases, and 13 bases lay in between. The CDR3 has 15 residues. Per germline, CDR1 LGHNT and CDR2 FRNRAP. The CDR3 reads CASGPSTGSTDTQYF. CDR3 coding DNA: TGTGCTAGTGGCCCCTCGACAGGTAGCACAGATACGCAGTATTTT. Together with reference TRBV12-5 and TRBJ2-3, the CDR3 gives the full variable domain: DARVTQTPRHKVTEMGQEVTMRCQPILGHNTVFWYRQTMMQGLELLAYFRNRAPLDDSGMPKDRFSAEMPDATLATLKIQPSEPRDSAVYFCASGPSTGSTDTQYFGPGTRLTVL.

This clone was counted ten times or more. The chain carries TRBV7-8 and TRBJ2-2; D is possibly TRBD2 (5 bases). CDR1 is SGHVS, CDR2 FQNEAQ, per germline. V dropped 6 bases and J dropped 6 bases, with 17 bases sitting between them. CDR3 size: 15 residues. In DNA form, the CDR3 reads TGTGCCAGCAGACTCAGGTGGGAGTCCGCCGGGGAGCTGTTTTTT. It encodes CASRLRWESAGELFF. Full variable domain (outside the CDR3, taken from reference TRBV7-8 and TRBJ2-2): GAGVSQSPRYKVAKRGQDVALRCDPISGHVSLFWYQQALGQGPEFLTYFQNEAQLDKSGLPSDRFFAERPEGSVSTLKIQRTQQEDSAVYLCASRLRWESAGELFFGEGSRLTVL.

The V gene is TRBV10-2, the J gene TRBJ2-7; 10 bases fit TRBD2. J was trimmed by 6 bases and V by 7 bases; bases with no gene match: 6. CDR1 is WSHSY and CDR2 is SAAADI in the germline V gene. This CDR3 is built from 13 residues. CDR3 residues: CASTGLAGAEQYF. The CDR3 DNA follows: TGCGCCAGCACCGGGCTAGCGGGAGCCGAGCAGTACTTC.

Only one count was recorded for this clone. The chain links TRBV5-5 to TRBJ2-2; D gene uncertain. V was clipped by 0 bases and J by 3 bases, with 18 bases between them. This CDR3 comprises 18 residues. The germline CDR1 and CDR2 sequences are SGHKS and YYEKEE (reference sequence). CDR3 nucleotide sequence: TGTGCCAGCAGCTTGGACAACCGGGTTACCTATGACACCGGGGAGCTGTTTTTT. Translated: CASSLDNRVTYDTGELFF.

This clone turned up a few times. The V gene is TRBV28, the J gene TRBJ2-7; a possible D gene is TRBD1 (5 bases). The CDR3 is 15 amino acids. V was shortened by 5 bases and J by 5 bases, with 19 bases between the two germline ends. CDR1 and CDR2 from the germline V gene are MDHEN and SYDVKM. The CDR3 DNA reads TGTGCCAGCAGTGGTACCGGGCAGGGTCTGGACGAGCAGTACTTC. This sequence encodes CASSGTGQGLDEQYF.

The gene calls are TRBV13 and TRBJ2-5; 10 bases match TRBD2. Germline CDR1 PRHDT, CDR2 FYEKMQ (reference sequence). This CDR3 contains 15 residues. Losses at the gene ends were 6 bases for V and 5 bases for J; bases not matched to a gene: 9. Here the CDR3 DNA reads TGTGCCAGCAGTGGCCTAGCGGGAGAGCAGGAGACCCAGTACTTC. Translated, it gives CASSGLAGEQETQYF.

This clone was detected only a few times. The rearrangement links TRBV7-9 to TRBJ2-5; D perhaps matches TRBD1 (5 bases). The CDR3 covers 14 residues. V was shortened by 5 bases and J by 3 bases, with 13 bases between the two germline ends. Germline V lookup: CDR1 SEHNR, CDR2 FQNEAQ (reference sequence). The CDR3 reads CASSIYATEETQYF. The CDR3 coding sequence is TGTGCCAGCAGCATTTATGCGACAGAAGAGACCCAGTACTTC.

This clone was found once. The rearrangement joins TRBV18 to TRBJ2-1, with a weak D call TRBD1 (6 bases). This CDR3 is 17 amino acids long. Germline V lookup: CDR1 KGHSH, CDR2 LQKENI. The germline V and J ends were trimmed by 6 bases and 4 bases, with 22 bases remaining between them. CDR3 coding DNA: TGTGCCAGCTCCCCGGTACCTCAGGGGCCTCGATACAATGAGCAGTTCTTC. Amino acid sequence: CASSPVPQGPRYNEQFF.

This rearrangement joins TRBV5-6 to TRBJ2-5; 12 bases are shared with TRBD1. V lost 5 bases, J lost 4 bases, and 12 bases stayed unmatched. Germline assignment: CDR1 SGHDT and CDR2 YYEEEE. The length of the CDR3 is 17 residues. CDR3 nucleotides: TGTGCCAGCAGAACCCCGGGACAGGGGGCGACGGGAGAGACCCAGTACTTC. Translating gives CASRTPGQGATGETQYF. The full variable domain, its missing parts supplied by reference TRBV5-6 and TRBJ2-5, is DAGVTQSPTHLIKTRGQQVTLRCSPKSGHDTVSWYQQALGQGPQFIFQYYEEEERQRGNFPDRFSGHQFPNYSSELNVNALLLGDSALYLCASRTPGQGATGETQYFGPGTRLLVL.

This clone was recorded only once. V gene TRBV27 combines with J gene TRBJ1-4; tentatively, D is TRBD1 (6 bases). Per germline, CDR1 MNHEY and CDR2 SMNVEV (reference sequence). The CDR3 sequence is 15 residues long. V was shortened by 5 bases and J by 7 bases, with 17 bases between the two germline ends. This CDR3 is CASSLRGGRSEKLFF. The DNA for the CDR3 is TGTGCCAGCAGTCTAAGAGGGGGGCGTTCTGAAAAACTGTTTTTT. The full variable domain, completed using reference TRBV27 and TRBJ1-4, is EAQVTQNPRYLITVTGKKLTVTCSQNMNHEYMSWYRQDPGLGLRQIYYSMNVEVTDKGDVPEGYKVSRKEKRNFPLILESPSPNQTSLYFCASSLRGGRSEKLFFGSGTQLSVL.

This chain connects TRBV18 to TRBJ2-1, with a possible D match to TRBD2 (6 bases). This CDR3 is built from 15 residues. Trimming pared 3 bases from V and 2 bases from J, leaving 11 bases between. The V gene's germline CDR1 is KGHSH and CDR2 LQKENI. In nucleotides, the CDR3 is TGTGCCAGCTCACCTCCCCGGGAGCCCTACAATGAGCAGTTCTTC. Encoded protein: CASSPPREPYNEQFF.

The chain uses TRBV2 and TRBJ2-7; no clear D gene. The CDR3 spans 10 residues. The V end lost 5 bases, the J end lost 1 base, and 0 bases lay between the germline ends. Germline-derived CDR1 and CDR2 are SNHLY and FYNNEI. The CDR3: CASSSYEQYF. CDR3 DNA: TGTGCCAGCAGTTCCTACGAGCAGTACTTC.

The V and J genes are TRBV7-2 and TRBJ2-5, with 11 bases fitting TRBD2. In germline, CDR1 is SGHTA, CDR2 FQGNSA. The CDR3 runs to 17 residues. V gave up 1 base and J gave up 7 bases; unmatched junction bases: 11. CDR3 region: CASSLVGTSGSSGTQYF. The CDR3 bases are TGTGCCAGCAGCTTAGTCGGGACTAGCGGTAGCTCGGGGACCCAGTACTTC.

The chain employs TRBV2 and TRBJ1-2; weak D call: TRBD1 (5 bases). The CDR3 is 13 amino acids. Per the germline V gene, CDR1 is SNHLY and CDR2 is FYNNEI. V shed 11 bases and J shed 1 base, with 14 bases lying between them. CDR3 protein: CAGDRDFNYGYTF. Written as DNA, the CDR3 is TGTGCCGGGGACCGGGACTTTAACTATGGCTACACCTTC.

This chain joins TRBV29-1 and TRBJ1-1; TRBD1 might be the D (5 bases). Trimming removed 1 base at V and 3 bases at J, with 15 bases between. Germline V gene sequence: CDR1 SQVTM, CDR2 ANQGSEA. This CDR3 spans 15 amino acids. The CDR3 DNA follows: TGCAGCGTTGAAGGATTTGCATGGGGGGACACTGAAGCTTTCTTT. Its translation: CSVEGFAWGDTEAFF. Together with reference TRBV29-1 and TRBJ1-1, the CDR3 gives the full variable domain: SAVISQKPSRDICQRGTSLTIQCQVDSQVTMMFWYRQQPGQSLTLIATANQGSEATYESGFVIDKFPISRPNLTFSTLTVSNMSPEDSSIYLCSVEGFAWGDTEAFFGQGTRLTVV.

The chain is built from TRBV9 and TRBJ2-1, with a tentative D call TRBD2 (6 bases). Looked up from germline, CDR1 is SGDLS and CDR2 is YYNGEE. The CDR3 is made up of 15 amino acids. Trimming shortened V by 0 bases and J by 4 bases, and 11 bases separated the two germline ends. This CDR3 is CASSVDLAEYNEQFF. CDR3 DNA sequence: TGTGCCAGCAGCGTAGATTTAGCGGAATACAATGAGCAGTTCTTC.